Following are 14 T cell receptor beta chains from one sample sequenced in a study of blood T cell repertoires in COVID-19. Only in-frame clones appear in the TCRdb table, and some are missing; sequencing was by immunoSEQ multiplex PCR. The sample yields roughly 74,000 clones, 88% seen once. The sequencing sample was made of peripheral blood. The source of these receptors is a woman aged 80 or older with active or convalescent COVID-19.

This chain uses TRBV18 with TRBJ1-1, with a weak D call TRBD1 (5 bases). The CDR3 has 14 residues. V shed 3 bases and J shed 2 bases, with 10 bases lying between them. Germline-derived CDR1 and CDR2 are KGHSH and LQKENI. The CDR3 region has the DNA TGTGCCAGCTCACCCGGGAGGGGTAACACTGAAGCTTTCTTT. Its translation is CASSPGRGNTEAFF.

The chain is built from TRBV5-1 and TRBJ2-1; TRBD1 matches 7 bases. Trimming removed 2 bases from V and 9 bases from J; junction bases left unmatched: 8. The CDR3 runs to 14 residues. Germline loops: CDR1 SGHRS, CDR2 YFSETQ. CDR3 DNA sequence: TGCGCCAGCAGCTTCTTGACAGGGATGGGTGAGCAGTTCTTC. Translated: CASSFLTGMGEQFF.

This rearrangement joins TRBV27 to TRBJ1-2; 7 nucleotides agree with TRBD1. This CDR3 has 14 amino acids. J was trimmed by 4 bases and V by 6 bases; bases with no gene match: 8. CDR1 is MNHEY and CDR2 is SMNVEV in the germline V gene (reference sequence). The CDR3 here is CASSGRQGLYGYTF. As DNA, the CDR3 is TGTGCCAGCAGCGGACGACAGGGCCTCTATGGCTACACCTTC.

The chain combines TRBV7-9 with TRBJ1-2, with D uncertain. Germline V CDR1 and CDR2: SEHNR, FQNEAQ (reference sequence). This CDR3 has 13 amino acids. V gave up 1 base and J gave up 4 bases, with 7 bases separating them. DNA for the CDR3: TGTGCCAGCAGCTTAGAGGCAGGCTATGGCTACACCTTC. Encoded protein: CASSLEAGYGYTF.

This clone was detected once. The rearrangement uses TRBV7-9 and TRBJ1-2; D gene unclear. The CDR3 runs 11 residues. Germline CDR1 is SEHNR and CDR2 is FQNEAQ (reference sequence). Trimming removed 5 bases from V and 10 bases from J, with 11 bases in between. CDR3 nucleotide sequence: TGTGCCAGCAGCCTGACCGGGGACTACACCTTC. Its translation is CASSLTGDYTF.

The chain is built from TRBV11-3 and TRBJ2-7; TRBD1 matches at 11 bases. The CDR3 extends over 16 amino acids. Germline V CDR1 and CDR2: SGHNT, YENEEA. J lost 4 bases, V lost 7 bases, and 12 bases had no gene match. CDR3 sequence reads: CASTIDGGQGGYEQYF. The CDR3 DNA follows: TGTGCCAGCACCATAGATGGGGGACAGGGGGGATACGAGCAGTACTTC. The variable domain in full, with the rest retrieved from reference TRBV11-3 and TRBJ2-7, is EAGVVQSPRYKIIEKKQPVAFWCNPISGHNTLYWYLQNLGQGPELLIRYENEEAVDDSQLPKDRFSAERLKGVDSTLKIQPAELGDSAVYLCASTIDGGQGGYEQYFGPGTRLTVT.

This chain connects TRBV7-9 to TRBJ1-3, with D unclear. Germline V gene lookup returns CDR1 SEHNR and CDR2 FQNEAQ (reference sequence). V lost 1 base and J 0 bases, leaving 7 bases between the germline ends. This CDR3 has 15 amino acids. CDR3 residues: CASSLDTSSGNTIYF. The CDR3 DNA reads as TGTGCCAGCAGCTTAGACACCAGCTCTGGAAACACCATATATTTT.

J is TRBJ2-1 and V is TRBV5-4; TRBD1 matches 7 bases. The V segment lost 3 bases and the J segment 0 bases; nucleotides outside the gene matches: 3. CDR3 length equals 15 residues. Germline CDR1 SGHNT, CDR2 YYREEE (reference sequence). CDR3 nucleotides: TGTGCCAGCAGCTGGGACAGTGGCTCCTACAATGAGCAGTTCTTC. This translates into CASSWDSGSYNEQFF.

The CDR3 nucleotides read TGCGCCAGCAGCCCCTTTCCCAGCGGGATGAGCACAGATACGCAGTATTTT. Residues: CASSPFPSGMSTDTQYF. The chain couples TRBV5-1 to TRBJ2-3; TRBD2 matches at 7 bases. This CDR3 spans 17 amino acids. Germline assignment: CDR1 SGHRS and CDR2 YFSETQ. With 4 bases clipped from V and 0 bases from J, the junction kept 11 bases outside the gene matches.

This chain connects TRBV19 to TRBJ1-2; 10 bases map to TRBD1. The germline V gene has CDR1 LNHDA and CDR2 SQIVND (reference sequence). The length of the CDR3 is 14 residues. V gave up 10 bases and J gave up 4 bases; unmatched junction bases: 9. The CDR3 reads CATLDRGRLYGYTF. The CDR3 DNA follows: TGTGCCACCCTCGACAGGGGGCGTCTCTATGGCTACACCTTC.

The CDR3: CASSLAMTYSYEQYF. The CDR3 DNA sequence: TGTGCCAGCAGCTTAGCAATGACATACTCCTACGAGCAGTACTTC. The chain combines TRBV11-2 with TRBJ2-7; no clear D. V lost 1 base and J lost 0, with 10 bases in between. Germline V gives CDR1 SGHAT, CDR2 FQNNGV. This CDR3 spans 15 amino acids.

The V and J genes are TRBV5-6 and TRBJ1-6; D might be TRBD1 (6 bases). This CDR3 region has 13 residues. V was pared by 4 bases and J by 8 bases, with 10 bases between. Germline CDR1 SGHDT, CDR2 YYEEEE. CDR3 sequence (DNA): TGTGCCAGCAGCGCCCGGACAGATTCACCCCTCCACTTT. This codes for CASSARTDSPLHF.

V gene TRBV7-8 combines with J gene TRBJ1-5; TRBD1 might be the D (5 bases). Looked up from germline, CDR1 is SGHVS and CDR2 is FQNEAQ. There are 14 residues in the CDR3. Trimming cost V 0 bases and J 5 bases, with 8 bases left between them. The CDR3 here is CASSLAGEDQPQHF. CDR3 DNA sequence: TGTGCCAGCAGCTTAGCAGGGGAGGATCAGCCCCAGCATTTT. Complete variable domain (other parts from reference TRBV7-8 and TRBJ1-5): GAGVSQSPRYKVAKRGQDVALRCDPISGHVSLFWYQQALGQGPEFLTYFQNEAQLDKSGLPSDRFFAERPEGSVSTLKIQRTQQEDSAVYLCASSLAGEDQPQHFGDGTRLSIL.

This chain uses TRBV6-2 or TRBV6-3 with TRBJ2-1; the match to TRBD2 covers 8 bases. The CDR3 consists of 14 residues. The ends lost 5 bases at V and 8 bases at J; junction bases unmatched: 8. Germline loops: CDR1 MNHEY, CDR2 SVGEGT. CDR3 sequence (DNA): TGTGCCAGCAGTCTTCCCTTGACTAGCGATGAGCAGTTCTTC. Its protein is CASSLPLTSDEQFF.